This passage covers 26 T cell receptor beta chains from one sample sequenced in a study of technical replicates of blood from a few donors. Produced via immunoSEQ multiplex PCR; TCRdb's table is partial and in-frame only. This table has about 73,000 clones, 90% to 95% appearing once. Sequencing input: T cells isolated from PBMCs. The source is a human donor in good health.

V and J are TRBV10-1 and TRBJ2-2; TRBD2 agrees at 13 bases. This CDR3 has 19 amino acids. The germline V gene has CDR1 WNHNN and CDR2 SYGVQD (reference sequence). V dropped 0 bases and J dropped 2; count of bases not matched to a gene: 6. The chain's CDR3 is CASSESRLAGGSNTGELFF. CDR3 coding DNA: TGCGCCAGCAGTGAGTCCCGACTAGCGGGGGGAAGCAACACCGGGGAGCTGTTTTTT.

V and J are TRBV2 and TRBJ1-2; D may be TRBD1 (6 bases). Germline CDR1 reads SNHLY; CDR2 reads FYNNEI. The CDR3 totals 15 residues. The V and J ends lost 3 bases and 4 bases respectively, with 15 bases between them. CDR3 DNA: TGTGCCAGCAGTGATAAAGAGGGACACCTCTATGGCTACACCTTC. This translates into CASSDKEGHLYGYTF.

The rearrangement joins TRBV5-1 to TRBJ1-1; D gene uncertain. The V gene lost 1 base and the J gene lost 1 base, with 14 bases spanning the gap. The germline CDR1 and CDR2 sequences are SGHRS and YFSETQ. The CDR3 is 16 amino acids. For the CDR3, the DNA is TGCGCCAGCAGCTTGAGGCAGGTGGAACCGAACACTGAAGCTTTCTTT. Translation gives CASSLRQVEPNTEAFF.

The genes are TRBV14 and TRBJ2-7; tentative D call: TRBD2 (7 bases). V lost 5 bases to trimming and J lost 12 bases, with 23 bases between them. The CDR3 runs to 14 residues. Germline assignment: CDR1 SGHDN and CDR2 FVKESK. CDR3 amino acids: CASSSLGGPLGPYF. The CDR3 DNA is TGTGCCAGCAGCTCTCTCGGGGGGCCCCTGGGGCCGTACTTC.

The CDR3 spells CASSPLGGLPSGVYNEQFF. CDR3 nucleotides: TGTGCCAGCTCACCACTGGGTGGGCTTCCTAGCGGGGTCTACAATGAGCAGTTCTTC. The chain links TRBV18 to TRBJ2-1, with TRBD2 matching over 9 bases. This CDR3 has 19 residues. Germline lookup yields CDR1 KGHSH and CDR2 LQKENI. Trimming cost V 1 base and J 3 bases; bases outside gene matches: 13.

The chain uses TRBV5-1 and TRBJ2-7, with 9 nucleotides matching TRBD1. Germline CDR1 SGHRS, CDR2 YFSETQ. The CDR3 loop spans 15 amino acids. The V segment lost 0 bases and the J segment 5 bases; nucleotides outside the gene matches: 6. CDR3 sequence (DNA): TGCGCCAGCAGCTTGGCCGGGACAGGGTGGGACGAGCAGTACTTC. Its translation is CASSLAGTGWDEQYF.

The CDR3 sequence is CATSRDWAGYTF. CDR3 bases: TGTGCCACCAGCAGAGACTGGGCCGGCTACACCTTC. The chain is built from TRBV15 and TRBJ1-2; D remains ambiguous. Germline V gene lookup returns CDR1 LNHNV and CDR2 YYDKDF (reference sequence). There are 12 residues in the CDR3. Trimming took 0 bases from V and 8 from J, leaving 7 bases between them.

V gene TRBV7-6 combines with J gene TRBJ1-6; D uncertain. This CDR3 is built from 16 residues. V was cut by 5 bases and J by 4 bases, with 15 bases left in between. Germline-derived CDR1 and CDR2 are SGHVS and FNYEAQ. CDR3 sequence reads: CASSTDMHGYNSPLHF. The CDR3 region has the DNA TGTGCCAGCAGCACCGACATGCATGGGTATAATTCACCCCTCCACTTT.

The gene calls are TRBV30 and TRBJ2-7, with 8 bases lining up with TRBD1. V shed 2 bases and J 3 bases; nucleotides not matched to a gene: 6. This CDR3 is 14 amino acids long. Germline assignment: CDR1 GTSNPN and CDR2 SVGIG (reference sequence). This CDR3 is CAWSLGQGIYEQYF. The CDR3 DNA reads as TGTGCCTGGAGTCTAGGACAGGGCATCTACGAGCAGTACTTC. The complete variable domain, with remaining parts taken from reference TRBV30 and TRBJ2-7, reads SQTIHQWPATLVQPVGSPLSLECTVEGTSNPNLYWYRQAAGRGLQLLFYSVGIGQISSEVPQNLSASRPQDRQFILSSKKLLLSDSGFYLCAWSLGQGIYEQYFGPGTRLTVT.

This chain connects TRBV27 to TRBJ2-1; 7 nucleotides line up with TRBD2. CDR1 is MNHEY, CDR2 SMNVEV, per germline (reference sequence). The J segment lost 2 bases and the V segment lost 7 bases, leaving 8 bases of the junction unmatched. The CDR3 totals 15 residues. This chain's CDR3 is CASTRSGLTYNEQFF. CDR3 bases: TGTGCCAGCACCCGCTCGGGACTAACCTACAATGAGCAGTTCTTC.

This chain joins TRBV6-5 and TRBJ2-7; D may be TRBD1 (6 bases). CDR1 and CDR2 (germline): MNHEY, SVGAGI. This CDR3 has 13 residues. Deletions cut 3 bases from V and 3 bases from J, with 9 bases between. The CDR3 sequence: CASSYRGGYEQYF. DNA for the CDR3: TGTGCCAGCAGTTATAGAGGGGGCTACGAGCAGTACTTC.

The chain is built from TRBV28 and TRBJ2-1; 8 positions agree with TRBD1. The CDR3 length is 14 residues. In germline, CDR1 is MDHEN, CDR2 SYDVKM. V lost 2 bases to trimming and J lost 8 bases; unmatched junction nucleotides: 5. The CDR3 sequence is CASSLLVTGDEQFF. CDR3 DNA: TGTGCCAGCAGTTTACTGGTGACAGGGGATGAGCAGTTCTTC.

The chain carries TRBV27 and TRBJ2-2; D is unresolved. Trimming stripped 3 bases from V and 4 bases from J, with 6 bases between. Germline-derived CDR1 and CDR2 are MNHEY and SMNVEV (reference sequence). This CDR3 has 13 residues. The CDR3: CASSLIATGELFF. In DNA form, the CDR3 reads TGTGCCAGCAGTTTGATAGCCACCGGGGAGCTGTTTTTT.

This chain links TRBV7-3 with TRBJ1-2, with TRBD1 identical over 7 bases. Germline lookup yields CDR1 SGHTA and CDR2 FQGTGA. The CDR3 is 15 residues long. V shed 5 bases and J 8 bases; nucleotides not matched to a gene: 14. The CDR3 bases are TGTGCCAGCAGCCCCAACACAGGGGATCTGGTCGGCTACACCTTC. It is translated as CASSPNTGDLVGYTF.

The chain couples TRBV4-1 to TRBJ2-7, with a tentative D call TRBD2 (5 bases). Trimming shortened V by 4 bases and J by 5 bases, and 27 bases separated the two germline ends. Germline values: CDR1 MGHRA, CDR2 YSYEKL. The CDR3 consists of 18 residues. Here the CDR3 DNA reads TGCGCCAGCAGCCCAGAGCCTAACGGACTCGTTCCGTCGGACGAGCAGTACTTC. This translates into CASSPEPNGLVPSDEQYF.

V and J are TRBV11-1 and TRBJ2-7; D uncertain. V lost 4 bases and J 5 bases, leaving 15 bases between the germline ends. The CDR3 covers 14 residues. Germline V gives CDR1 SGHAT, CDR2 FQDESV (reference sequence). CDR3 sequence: CASSSRVAVNEQYF. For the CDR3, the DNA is TGTGCCAGCAGCTCCCGGGTGGCCGTAAACGAGCAGTACTTC.

CDR3 nucleotides: TGTGCCAGCAGTGAAGGACTAGCGAGCTCCTACGAGCAGTACTTC. As protein: CASSEGLASSYEQYF. The V gene is TRBV6-1, the J gene TRBJ2-7; 8 bases map to TRBD2. Germline lookup yields CDR1 MNHNS and CDR2 SASEGT. Trimming took 1 base from V and 0 from J; bases not matched to a gene: 2. This CDR3 spans 15 amino acids.

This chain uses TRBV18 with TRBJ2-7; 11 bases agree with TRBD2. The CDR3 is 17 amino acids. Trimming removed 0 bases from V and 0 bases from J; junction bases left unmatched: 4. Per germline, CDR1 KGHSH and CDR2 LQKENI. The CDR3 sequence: CASSPPKGTSGSYEQYF. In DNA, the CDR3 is TGTGCCAGCTCACCACCGAAAGGGACTAGCGGCTCCTACGAGCAGTACTTC.

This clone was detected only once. This chain's CDR3 is CASSLSLSMNTEAFF. The CDR3 bases are TGTGCCAGCAGTCTAAGTTTGTCGATGAACACTGAAGCTTTCTTT. The chain is built from TRBV25-1 and TRBJ1-1; D unresolved. This CDR3 comprises 15 residues. The germline CDR1 and CDR2 sequences are MGHDK and SYGVNS. Trimming removed 5 bases from V and 0 bases from J, with 13 bases in between.

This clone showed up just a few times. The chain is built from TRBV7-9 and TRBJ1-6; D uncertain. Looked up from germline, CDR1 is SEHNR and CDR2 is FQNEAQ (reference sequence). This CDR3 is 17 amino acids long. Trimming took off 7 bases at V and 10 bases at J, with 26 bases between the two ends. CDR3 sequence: CASTKDQRGPTESPLHF. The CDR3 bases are TGTGCCAGCACCAAAGACCAGCGAGGCCCGACGGAGTCACCCCTCCACTTT.

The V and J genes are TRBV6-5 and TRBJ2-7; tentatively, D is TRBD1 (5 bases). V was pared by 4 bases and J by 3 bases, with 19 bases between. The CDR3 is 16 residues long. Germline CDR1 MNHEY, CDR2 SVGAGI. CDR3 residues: CASSFSRVIPRYEQYF. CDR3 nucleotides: TGTGCCAGCAGTTTTAGCAGGGTTATCCCCCGCTACGAGCAGTACTTC.

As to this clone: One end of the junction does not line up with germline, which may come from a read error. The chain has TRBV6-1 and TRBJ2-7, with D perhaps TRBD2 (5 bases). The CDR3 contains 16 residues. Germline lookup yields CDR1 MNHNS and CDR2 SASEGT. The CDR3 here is CASREAGGRSSYEQYF. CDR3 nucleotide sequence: TGTGCCAGCAGGGAAGCCGGAGGCCGAAGCTCCTACGAGCAGTACTTC.

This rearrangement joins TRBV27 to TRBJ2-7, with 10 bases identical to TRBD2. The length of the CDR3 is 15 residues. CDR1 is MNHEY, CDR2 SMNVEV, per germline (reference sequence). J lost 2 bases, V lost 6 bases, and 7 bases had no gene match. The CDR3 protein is CASSLGLAATYEQYF. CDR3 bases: TGTGCCAGCAGCCTCGGACTAGCGGCAACCTACGAGCAGTACTTC.

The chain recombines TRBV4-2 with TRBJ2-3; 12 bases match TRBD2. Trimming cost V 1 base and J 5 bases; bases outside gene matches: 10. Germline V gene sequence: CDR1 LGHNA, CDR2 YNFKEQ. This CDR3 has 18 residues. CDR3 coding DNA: TGTGCCAGCAGCCAAGCTGGGACTAGCGGGTGGCACGAAGATACGCAGTATTTT. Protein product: CASSQAGTSGWHEDTQYF.

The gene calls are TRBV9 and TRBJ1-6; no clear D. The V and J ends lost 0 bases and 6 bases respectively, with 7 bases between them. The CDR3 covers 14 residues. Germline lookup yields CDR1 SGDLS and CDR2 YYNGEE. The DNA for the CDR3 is TGTGCCAGCAGCGTAGGTCAGTTTAATTCACCCCTCCACTTT. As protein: CASSVGQFNSPLHF.

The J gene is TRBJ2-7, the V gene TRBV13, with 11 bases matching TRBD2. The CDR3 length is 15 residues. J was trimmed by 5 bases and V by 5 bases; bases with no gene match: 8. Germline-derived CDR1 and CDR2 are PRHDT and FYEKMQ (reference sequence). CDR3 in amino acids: CASSTSGRSLDEQYF. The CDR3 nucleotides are TGTGCCAGCAGCACTAGCGGGAGATCTTTGGACGAGCAGTACTTC.